What follows are 2 T cell receptor beta chains derived from one specimen sequenced in a study of shared clonotypes between healthy human individuals. TCRdb's table, derived via immunoSEQ multiplex PCR, lists solely in-frame clones and lacks some. The data show about 2.4 million clones, approximately 93% seen once. The sample was naive CD4+ T cells from PBMCs. Subset described: CD45RA+ positively selected. The origin of the receptors is a man younger than 30 in good health. Some clones in this sample may be carry-over from other donors' samples.

V gene TRBV28 combines with J gene TRBJ2-4; D is undetermined. Trimming removed 6 bases at V and 0 bases at J, with 21 bases between. Germline V gene sequence: CDR1 MDHEN, CDR2 SYDVKM. This CDR3 contains 18 residues. The DNA of the CDR3 is TGTGCCAGCAGCTCTTCAGGATATACAAATATAGCCAAAAACATTCAGTACTTC. It yields the protein CASSSSGYTNIAKNIQYF.

In the case of this clone: This sample includes further DNA sequences coding for the same CDR3. The rearrangement links TRBV9 to TRBJ2-1, with D possibly TRBD2 on 6 matching bases. Germline values: CDR1 SGDLS, CDR2 YYNGEE. Trimming took off 3 bases at V and 0 bases at J, with 10 bases between the two ends. This CDR3 contains 15 residues. In DNA form, the CDR3 reads TGTGCCAGCAGCGGGGCGGGAACCTCCTACAATGAGCAGTTCTTC. Protein product: CASSGAGTSYNEQFF.